These T cell receptor beta chains were read from a single sample in a study of blood T cells in healthy people across ages. TCRdb fed the 5' RACE reads into MiXCR, producing one record per CDR3 protein. The sample has about 620,000 distinct CDR3 sequences; more than 20% are singletons. Sequenced: blood. The receptors derive from a man aged 65 to 85 in good health. The CDR3 runs from the conserved cysteine through the conserved F or W. Fields, in order: D gene, J gene, V gene, clone size, CDR3 length, CDR3 DNA, CDR3 protein. A D gene is named only where the DNA matches it firmly. Clone size, where shown, is once, few, many, or a class for clones that have expanded.

TRBD2,TRBJ2-1,TRBV10-3,many,16,TGTGCCATCAGTGAGTTGAGGACTAGCGGGAGTGATGAGCAGTTCTTC,CAISELRTSGSDEQFF
TRBD1,TRBJ1-4,TRBV7-6,few,16,TGTGCCAGCAGCCCCACAGGGACAGCCGGGAATGAAAAACTGTTTTTT,CASSPTGTAGNEKLFF
-,TRBJ2-7,TRBV2,many,12,TGTGCCAGCAGTGAACGGGGCTACGAGCAGTACTTC,CASSERGYEQYF
TRBD2,TRBJ2-5,TRBV4-1,-,16,TGCGCCAGCAGCCAAGAGGCTAGCGGGAGTTTAAAGACCCAGTACTTC,CASSQEASGSLKTQYF
-,TRBJ2-1,TRBV11-2,few,16,TGTGCCAGCAGCTTAGAGGGTAGATACTCCTACAATGAGCAGTTCTTC,CASSLEGRYSYNEQFF
-,TRBJ2-1,TRBV7-9,few,15,TGTGCCAGCAGCACCGGGACTGTTAGTAACAATGAGCAGTTCTTC,CASSTGTVSNNEQFF
TRBD2,TRBJ2-2,TRBV7-2,-,17,TGTGCCAGCAGCCGTCGGACTAGCGGGATGAACACCGGGGAGCTGTTTTTT,CASSRRTSGMNTGELFF
-,TRBJ2-3,TRBV7-9,-,15,TGTGCCAGCGCCAACCTAAGGGACCCATTAAATACGCAGTATTTT,CASANLRDPLNTQYF
-,TRBJ1-2,TRBV7-9,-,16,TGTGCCAGCAGCTTACTCCCTGGTTCGCGGGAGGGTGGCTACACCTTC,CASSLLPGSREGGYTF
-,TRBJ2-4,TRBV5-1,few,13,TGCGCCAGCAGCTTAGGGCCCGGGAACATTCAGTACTTC,CASSLGPGNIQYF
-,TRBJ2-4,TRBV5-1,-,14,TGCGCCAGCAGGGCAGGGGATGGGGAAAACATTCAGTACTTC,CASRAGDGENIQYF
-,TRBJ1-1,TRBV15,-,14,TGTGCCACCAGCAGAGATACCATGAACACTGAAGCTTTCTTT,CATSRDTMNTEAFF
-,TRBJ1-2,TRBV15,-,16,TGTGCCACCAGCCCCCAACAGGGAATGCGTAGCTATGGCTACACCTTC,CATSPQQGMRSYGYTF
-,TRBJ2-1,TRBV20-1,-,15,TGCAGTGCTAGAGAGCACAGCCTGGACTACAATGAGCAGTTCTTC,CSAREHSLDYNEQFF
-,TRBJ2-5,TRBV12-3/TRBV12-4,many,12,TGTGCTAGCAGCACTGGCGGAGAGACCCAGTACTTC,CASSTGGETQYF
TRBD1,TRBJ2-5,TRBV6-1,-,13,TGTGCCAGCAGTGGGGACAGTCGGGAGACCCAGTACTTC,CASSGDSRETQYF
TRBD2,TRBJ2-7,TRBV15,few,15,TGTGCCACCAGCAGAGAAAGCGGGAGTTTAGACGAGCAGTACTTC,CATSRESGSLDEQYF